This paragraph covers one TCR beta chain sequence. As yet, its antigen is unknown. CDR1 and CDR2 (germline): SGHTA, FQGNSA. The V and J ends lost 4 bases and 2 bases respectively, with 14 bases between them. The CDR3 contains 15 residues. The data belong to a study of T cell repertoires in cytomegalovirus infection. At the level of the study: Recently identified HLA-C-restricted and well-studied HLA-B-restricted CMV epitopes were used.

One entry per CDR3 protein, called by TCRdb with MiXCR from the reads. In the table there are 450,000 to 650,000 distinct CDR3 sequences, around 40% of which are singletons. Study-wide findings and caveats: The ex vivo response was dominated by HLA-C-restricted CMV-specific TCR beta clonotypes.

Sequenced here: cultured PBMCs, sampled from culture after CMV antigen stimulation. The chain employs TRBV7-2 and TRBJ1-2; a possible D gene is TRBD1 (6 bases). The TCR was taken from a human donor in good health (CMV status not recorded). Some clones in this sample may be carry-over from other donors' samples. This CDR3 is CASSSPDSANYGYTF. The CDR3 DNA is TGTGCCAGCAGCTCGCCGGACAGCGCCAACTATGGCTACACCTTC. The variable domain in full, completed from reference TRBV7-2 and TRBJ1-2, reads GAGVSQSPSNKVTEKGKDVELRCDPISGHTALYWYRQSLGQGLEFLIYFQGNSAPDKSGLPSDRFSAERTGGSVSTLTIQRTQQEDSAVYLCASSSPDSANYGYTFGSGTRLTVV.